The source of this T cell receptor (beta chain) is a study of neurological immune-mediated disorders. The V gene's germline CDR1 is SEHNR and CDR2 FQNEAQ (reference sequence). V lost 5 bases and J 5 bases, leaving 12 bases between the germline ends. This CDR3 contains 13 residues. From 15-18 subjects, each sequencing run yielded over 180 million TCR-beta sequences. TCRdb recomputed calls from the 5' RACE reads with MiXCR, one row per CDR3 protein. The top ten hold around 3.5% of the sample, which has roughly 60,000 distinct CDR3 sequences, under 5.5% seen once. This clonotype was observed many times. The rearrangement links TRBV7-9 to TRBJ1-2; D uncertain. The sequencing sample was made of PBMCs. The receptor was derived from a woman between 45 and 60 years old with multiple sclerosis. The CDR3 sequence: CASSPRTAYGYTF. CDR3 in DNA: TGTGCCAGCAGCCCAAGGACGGCTTATGGCTACACCTTC.